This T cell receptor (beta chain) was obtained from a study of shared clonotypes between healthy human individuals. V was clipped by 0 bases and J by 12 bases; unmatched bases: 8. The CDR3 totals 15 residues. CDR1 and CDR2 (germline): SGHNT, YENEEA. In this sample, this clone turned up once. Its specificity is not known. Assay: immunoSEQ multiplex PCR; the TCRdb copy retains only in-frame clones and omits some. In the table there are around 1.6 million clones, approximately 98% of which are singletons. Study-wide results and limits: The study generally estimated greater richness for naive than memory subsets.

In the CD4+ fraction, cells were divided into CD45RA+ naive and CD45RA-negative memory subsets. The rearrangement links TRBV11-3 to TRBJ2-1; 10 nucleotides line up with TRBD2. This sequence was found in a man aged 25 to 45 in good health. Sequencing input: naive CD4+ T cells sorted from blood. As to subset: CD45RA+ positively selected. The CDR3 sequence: CASSLDGPSGSGQFF. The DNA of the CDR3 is TGTGCCAGCAGCTTAGATGGCCCTAGCGGGAGTGGGCAGTTCTTC.